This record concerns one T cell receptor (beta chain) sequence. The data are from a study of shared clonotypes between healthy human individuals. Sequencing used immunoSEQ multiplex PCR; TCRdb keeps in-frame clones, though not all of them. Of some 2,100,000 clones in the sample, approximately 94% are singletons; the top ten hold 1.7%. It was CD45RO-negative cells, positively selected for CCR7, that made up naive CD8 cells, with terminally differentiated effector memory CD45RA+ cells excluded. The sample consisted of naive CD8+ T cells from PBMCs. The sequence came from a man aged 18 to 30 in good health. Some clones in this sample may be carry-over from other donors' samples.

The chain's CDR3 is CASSRGLAAYTGELFF. CDR3 sequence (DNA): TGTGCCAGTAGTAGGGGACTAGCGGCTTACACCGGGGAGCTGTTTTTT. The genes are TRBV19 and TRBJ2-2; 11 nucleotides align to TRBD2. V lost 4 bases and J lost 3; bases outside the gene matches: 4. The CDR3 sequence is 16 residues long. Per germline, CDR1 LNHDA and CDR2 SQIVND (reference sequence).